This TCR beta chain was obtained from a study of regulatory dendritic cells for organ transplantation. Study details: Dendritic cell cultures received LPS on day 6.

Repertoires were generated with immunoSEQ multiplex PCR, while TCRdb's copy carries only in-frame clones and drops some. The sample lists tens of thousands of clones; about 85% were seen once. With respect to this clone: Its antigen is unknown.

Sorted T cells were CFSE-labeled and cultured roughly five days with allogeneic regulatory or mature dendritic cells at 1:10. Findings and caveats of the study: Memory T cells were less diverse than naive, with memory CD8+ most oligoclonal. Regulatory dendritic cells appeared to expand memory CD8+ clones less than mature ones. Resting memory CD8+ T cells held the most alloreactive clonotypes.

Sample: naive CD4+ T cells from blood cultured with dendritic cells. This sample's subset: CD45RA+ naive T cells. The receptor comes from a human donor in good health.

The CDR3 bases are TGCAGCGTGCGACAGGGGTCCGGGGGGGAGACCCAGTACTTC. Translation gives CSVRQGSGGETQYF. The chain recombines TRBV29-1 with TRBJ2-5; tentatively, D is TRBD1 (8 bases). CDR3 length: 14 residues. Germline lookup yields CDR1 SQVTM and CDR2 ANQGSEA. V was clipped by 6 bases and J by 5 bases, with 19 bases between them.